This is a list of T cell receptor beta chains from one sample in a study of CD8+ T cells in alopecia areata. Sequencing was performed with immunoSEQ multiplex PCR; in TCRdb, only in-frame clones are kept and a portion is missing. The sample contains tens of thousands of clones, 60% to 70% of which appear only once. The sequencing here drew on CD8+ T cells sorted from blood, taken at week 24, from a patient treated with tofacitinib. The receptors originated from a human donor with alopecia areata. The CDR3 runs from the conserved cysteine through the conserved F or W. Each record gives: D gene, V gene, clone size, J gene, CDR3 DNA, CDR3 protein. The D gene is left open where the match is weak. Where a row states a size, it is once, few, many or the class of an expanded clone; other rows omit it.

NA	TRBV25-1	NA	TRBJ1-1	TGTGCCAGCAGTGAATACGAGGGAGTGAACACTGAAGCTTTCTTT	CASSEYEGVNTEAFF
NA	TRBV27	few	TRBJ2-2	TGTGCCAGCAGTTTATCGTGGGCTAGCGCCGACACCGGGGAGCTGTTTTTT	CASSLSWASADTGELFF
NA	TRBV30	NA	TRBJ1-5	TGTGCCTGGAGTTCGGGGAACAATCAGCCCCAGCATTTT	CAWSSGNNQPQHF
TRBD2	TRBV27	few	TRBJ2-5	TGTGCCAGCACCTTCGTCGGGGTAGCGGGAGTCGGAGAGACCCAGTACTTC	CASTFVGVAGVGETQYF
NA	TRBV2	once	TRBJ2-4	TGTGCCAGCAGTGAGATACTGAAAAACATTCAGTACTTC	CASSEILKNIQYF
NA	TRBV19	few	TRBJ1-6	TGTGCCAGTAAGGAGGGGTACAATTCACCCCTCCACTTT	CASKEGYNSPLHF
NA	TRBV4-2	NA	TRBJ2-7	TGTGCCAGCAGCCAAGACAGCAGCTACGAGCAGTACTTC	CASSQDSSYEQYF
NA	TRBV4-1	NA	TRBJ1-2	TGCGCCAGCAGCCAAGGGGGTTACTATGGCTACACCTTC	CASSQGGYYGYTF
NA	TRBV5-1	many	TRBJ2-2	TGCGCCAGCAGCTTGGATATGGCAGGCACCGGGGAGCTGTTTTTT	CASSLDMAGTGELFF
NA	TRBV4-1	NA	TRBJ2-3	TGCGCCAGCAGCCAAGATAGGGGGGCCGGGAATACGCAGTATTTT	CASSQDRGAGNTQYF
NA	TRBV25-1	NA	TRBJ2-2	TGTGCCAGCAGTGCATTAGGACCCAGGGACACCGGGGAGCTGTTTTTT	CASSALGPRDTGELFF
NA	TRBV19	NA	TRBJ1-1	TGTGCCAGTAGTATCCCGTCGAATGGTCGAACTGAAGCTTTCTTT	CASSIPSNGRTEAFF
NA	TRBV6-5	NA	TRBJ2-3	TGTGCCAGCAGCAATTTTAATACAGATACGCAGTATTTT	CASSNFNTDTQYF
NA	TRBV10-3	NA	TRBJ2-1	TGTGCCAGCAGTTATTCCGGGACAAGCGATGAGCAGTTCTTC	CASSYSGTSDEQFF
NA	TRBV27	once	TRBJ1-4	TGTGCCAGCACCGCTGTAGGGCAGGGGAATGAAAAACTGTTTTTT	CASTAVGQGNEKLFF
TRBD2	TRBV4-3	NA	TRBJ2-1	TGCGCCAGCAGCCAAGATAGACAAGGACTAGGGGACAATGAGCAGTTCTTC	CASSQDRQGLGDNEQFF
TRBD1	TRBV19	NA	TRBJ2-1	TGTGCCAGTACCGCGACAGGGGGCTCCTACAATGAGCAGTTCTTC	CASTATGGSYNEQFF
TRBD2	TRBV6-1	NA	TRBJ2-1	TGTGCCAGCAGTGCAAACCTAGCGGGAGGGCAACACAATGAGCAGTTCTTC	CASSANLAGGQHNEQFF
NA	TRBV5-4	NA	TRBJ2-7	TGTGCCAGCAGCTTTGGGGCTACCGAGCAGTACTTC	CASSFGATEQYF
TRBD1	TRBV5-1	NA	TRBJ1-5	TGCGCCAGCAGCTTGGGCCCCCGGGACAGAGTTAATCAGCCCCAGCATTTT	CASSLGPRDRVNQPQHF
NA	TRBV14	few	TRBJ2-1	TGTGCCAGCAGCCCAGGGACATCAGCGGGCCATGAGCAGTTCTTC	CASSPGTSAGHEQFF
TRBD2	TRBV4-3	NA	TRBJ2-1	TGCGCCAGCAGCCAGAACTTAGGGACTACCTCCTACAATGAGCAGTTCTTC	CASSQNLGTTSYNEQFF
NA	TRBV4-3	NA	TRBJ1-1	TGCGCCAGCAGCCAAGATGAAGGGGAGAACACTGAAGCTTTCTTT	CASSQDEGENTEAFF
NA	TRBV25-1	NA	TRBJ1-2	TGTGCCAGCAGTGAATATGGCGGTCCGGATGGCTACACCTTC	CASSEYGGPDGYTF
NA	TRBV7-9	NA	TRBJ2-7	TGTGCCAGCAGCCCTACGTCCTACGAGCAGTACTTC	CASSPTSYEQYF
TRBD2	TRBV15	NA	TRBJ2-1	TGTGCCACCAGCAGAGACGCTAGCGGGAGCTTAAATGAGCAGTTCTTC	CATSRDASGSLNEQFF
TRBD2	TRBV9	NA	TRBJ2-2	TGTGCCAGCAGCGTTAGCCGGGACTATTCGAACACCGGGGAGCTGTTTTTT	CASSVSRDYSNTGELFF
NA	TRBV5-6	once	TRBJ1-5	TGTGCCAGCAGCTTGGAAGGGGCCCAGCCCCAGCATTTT	CASSLEGAQPQHF
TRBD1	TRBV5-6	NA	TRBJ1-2	TGTGCCAGCAGCTTGGGAACAGGGGACGGCTACACCTTC	CASSLGTGDGYTF
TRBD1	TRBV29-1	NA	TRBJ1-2	TGCAGCGTTCCGGGACAGACGGCCGGATCCTATGGCTACACCTTC	CSVPGQTAGSYGYTF
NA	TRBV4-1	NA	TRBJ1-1	TGCGCCACTGCCGCGGAGCAGCAGAACACTGAAGCTTTCTTT	CATAAEQQNTEAFF
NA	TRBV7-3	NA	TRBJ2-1	TGTGCCAGCAGCTCCTACTCCGGCAATGAGCAGTTCTTC	CASSSYSGNEQFF
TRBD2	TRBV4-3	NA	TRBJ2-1	TGCGCCAGCAGCCAAGATATTTCTAGCGGGAGTAGGAATGAGCAGTTCTTC	CASSQDISSGSRNEQFF
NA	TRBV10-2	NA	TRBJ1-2	TGCGCCAGCACTCAGGGAAAGTATGGCTACACCTTC	CASTQGKYGYTF
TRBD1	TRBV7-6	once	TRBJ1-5	TGTGCCAGCAGCCAGTACAGGGGTAGAAATCAGCCCCAGCATTTT	CASSQYRGRNQPQHF
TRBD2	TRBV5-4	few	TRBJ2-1	TGTGCCAGCAGACGTACGACTAGCGCTAGCTCCTACAATGAGCAGTTCTTC	CASRRTTSASSYNEQFF
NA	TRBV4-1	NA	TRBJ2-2	TGCGCCAGCAGCCAAGGATTCTCCCAGACCGGGGAGCTGTTTTTT	CASSQGFSQTGELFF
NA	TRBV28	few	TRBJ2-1	TGTGCCAGCAGTTTACCGGGACTGGGGATCTCCTACAATGAGCAGTTCTTC	CASSLPGLGISYNEQFF
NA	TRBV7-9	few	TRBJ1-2	TGTGCCAGCAGCTTGGGGGCTGGGGATGGCTACACCTTC	CASSLGAGDGYTF
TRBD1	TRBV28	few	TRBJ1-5	TGTGCCAGCAGTCCCAAGACAGGGGGTGTCAATCAGCCCCAGCATTTT	CASSPKTGGVNQPQHF
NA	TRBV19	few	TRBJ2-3	TGTGCCAGTAGTATCTGGATAGCAGATCGGGATACGCAGTATTTT	CASSIWIADRDTQYF
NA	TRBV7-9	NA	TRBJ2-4	TGTGCCATTGTGAGGACCGCCCGGGGTGTCTTC	CAIVRTARGVF
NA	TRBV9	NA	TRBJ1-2	TGTGCCAGCAGCGTAGACGGGGGCGATGGCTACACCTTC	CASSVDGGDGYTF
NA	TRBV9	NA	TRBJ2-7	TGTGCCAGCAGCCTCCTGGGTCTGGGCGAGCAGTACTTC	CASSLLGLGEQYF
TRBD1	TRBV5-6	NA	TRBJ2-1	TGTGCCAGCAGCTTGAGGACAGGGGCATCCTACAATGAGCAGTTCTTC	CASSLRTGASYNEQFF
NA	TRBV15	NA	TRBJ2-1	TGTGCCACCAAGGCGGGGACCTACAATGAGCAGTTCTTC	CATKAGTYNEQFF
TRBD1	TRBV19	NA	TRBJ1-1	TGTGCCAGTAGTATGACAGGGATCGGGACTGAAGCTTTCTTT	CASSMTGIGTEAFF
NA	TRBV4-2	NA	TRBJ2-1	TGTGCCAGCAGCCAAGAAACCCCAGCGAGAGCCTACAATGAGCAGTTCTTC	CASSQETPARAYNEQFF
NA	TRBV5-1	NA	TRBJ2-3	TGCGCCAGCAGCTTAACAGTGTTCCCAGATACGCAGTATTTT	CASSLTVFPDTQYF
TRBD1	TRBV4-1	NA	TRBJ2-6	TGCGCCAGCAGCGAGAGGACAGGGGGGACTGAAGCCAACGTCCTGACTTTC	CASSERTGGTEANVLTF
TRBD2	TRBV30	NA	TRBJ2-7	TGTGCCTGGAGTTGGGCGGGAGCGTCCGAGCAGTACTTC	CAWSWAGASEQYF
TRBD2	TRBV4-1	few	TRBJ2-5	TGCGCCAGCAGCCAAGAAACTAGCGGAGCAGAAGAGACCCAGTACTTC	CASSQETSGAEETQYF
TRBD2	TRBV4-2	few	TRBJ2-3	TGTGCCAGCACCGAAGGGACTAGTAGCACAGATACGCAGTATTTT	CASTEGTSSTDTQYF
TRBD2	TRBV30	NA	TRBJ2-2	TGTGCCTGGAGTGACCCCCGACTAGCGGGAGAGGGGACCGGGGAGCTGTTTTTT	CAWSDPRLAGEGTGELFF